A selection of T cell receptor beta chains follows, all from one sample in a study of shared clonotypes between healthy human individuals. Sequencing used immunoSEQ multiplex PCR; TCRdb keeps in-frame clones, though not all of them. The table lists 2.3 million or so clones, more than 85% of them singletons. The sequenced sample was naive CD4+ T cells from PBMCs. The source is a man in his late teens or twenties in good health. Some clones in this sample may be carry-over from other donors' samples. CDR3s include the opening cysteine and the closing phenylalanine or tryptophan. D genes are given only for firm matches. Expanded clones are given a class, and other clones once, few, many or no size at all.

D gene | J gene | CDR3 length | clone size | V gene | CDR3 protein | CDR3 DNA
. | TRBJ2-2 | 16 | . | TRBV27 | CASSFSGRTYTGELFF | TGTGCCAGCAGTTTTTCGGGCAGGACCTACACCGGGGAGCTGTTTTTT
. | TRBJ2-6 | 15 | . | TRBV7-6 | CASSLGQSGANVLTF | TGTGCCAGCAGCTTAGGACAGTCTGGGGCCAACGTCCTGACTTTC
TRBD2 | TRBJ2-7 | 15 | . | TRBV11-2 | CASRQPGTSDSQQYF | TGTGCCAGCAGACAACCCGGGACTAGCGATTCCCAGCAGTACTTC
TRBD2 | TRBJ2-1 | 15 | once | TRBV4-1 | CASSRVLAEYNEQFF | TGCGCCAGCAGCCGCGTACTAGCGGAATACAATGAGCAGTTCTTC
. | TRBJ1-5 | 15 | . | TRBV27 | CASRRTDPRGGPQHF | TGTGCCAGCAGACGTACCGACCCCAGGGGCGGGCCCCAGCATTTT
. | TRBJ2-3 | 14 | . | TRBV7-3 | CASSLGLSTDTQYF | TGTGCCAGCAGCTTAGGCCTTAGCACAGATACGCAGTATTTT
TRBD1 | TRBJ1-2 | 14 | once | TRBV6-4 | CASRAGTGSYGYTF | TGTGCCAGCAGAGCCGGGACAGGGTCCTATGGCTACACCTTC
. | TRBJ1-1 | 13 | . | TRBV19 | CASSMSENTEAFF | TGTGCCAGTAGTATGTCCGAGAACACTGAAGCTTTCTTT
. | TRBJ2-1 | 14 | . | TRBV7-2 | CASRGTPRYNEQFF | TGTGCCAGCAGGGGGACGCCCCGTTACAATGAGCAGTTCTTC
. | TRBJ1-1 | 16 | . | TRBV9 | CASSVLAGSMNTEAFF | TGTGCCAGCAGCGTTTTAGCAGGATCTATGAACACTGAAGCTTTCTTT
TRBD1 | TRBJ1-2 | 16 | . | TRBV7-9 | CASSLYRDRGNYGYTF | TGTGCCAGCAGCTTATACCGGGACAGGGGGAACTATGGCTACACCTTC
. | TRBJ1-5 | 16 | . | TRBV28 | CASRPLGVGSNQPQHF | TGTGCCAGCCGGCCCCTCGGTGTGGGAAGCAATCAGCCCCAGCATTTT
TRBD1 | TRBJ2-2 | 19 | . | TRBV6-1 | CASSEVRLGGQGGAGELFF | TGTGCCAGCAGTGAAGTGAGGTTAGGGGGACAGGGGGGCGCCGGGGAGCTGTTTTTT
. | TRBJ2-1 | 17 | . | TRBV4-2 | CASSQVPKGESYNEQFF | TGTGCCAGCAGCCAAGTCCCCAAGGGGGAATCCTACAATGAGCAGTTCTTC
. | TRBJ1-3 | 15 | . | TRBV5-5 | CASSGMGRSGNTIYF | TGTGCCAGCAGCGGAATGGGACGCTCTGGAAACACCATATATTTT
. | TRBJ1-5 | 14 | . | TRBV19 | CASSMVQINQPQHF | TGTGCCAGTAGTATGGTACAAATCAATCAGCCCCAGCATTTT
TRBD2 | TRBJ2-1 | 14 | . | TRBV6-5 | CASSYRDYYNEQFF | TGTGCCAGCAGTTACCGGGACTACTACAATGAGCAGTTCTTC
TRBD2 | TRBJ2-1 | 16 | . | TRBV9 | CASSVAWTSGYNEQFF | TGTGCCAGCAGCGTAGCATGGACTAGCGGATACAATGAGCAGTTCTTC
. | TRBJ1-5 | 18 | . | TRBV15 | CATSRDKRWAGVNQPQHF | TGTGCCACCAGCAGAGATAAAAGATGGGCAGGGGTCAATCAGCCCCAGCATTTT
TRBD1 | TRBJ2-7 | 17 | . | TRBV5-4 | CASSSPQGTGSPYEQYF | TGTGCCAGCAGCTCCCCGCAAGGGACAGGAAGTCCCTACGAGCAGTACTTC
TRBD2 | TRBJ2-1 | 15 | . | TRBV27 | CASSLTAGGHDEQFF | TGTGCCAGCAGTTTAACAGCGGGAGGCCATGATGAGCAGTTCTTC
. | TRBJ2-1 | 13 | . | TRBV28 | CASSVTGRNEQFF | TGTGCCAGCAGCGTAACAGGGAGGAATGAGCAGTTCTTC
. | TRBJ1-5 | 15 | . | TRBV27 | CASNPPAQFRQPQHF | TGTGCCAGCAACCCCCCGGCCCAGTTCAGACAGCCCCAGCATTTT
TRBD1 | TRBJ2-7 | 13 | . | TRBV7-2 | CASSRDRPYEQYF | TGTGCCAGCAGTCGGGACAGACCTTACGAGCAGTACTTC
TRBD2 | TRBJ2-7 | 15 | . | TRBV6-5 | CASSYSGLAGREQYF | TGTGCCAGCAGTTACAGTGGACTAGCGGGACGCGAGCAGTACTTC
. | TRBJ2-5 | 14 | . | TRBV9 | CASSVEGGKETQYF | TGTGCCAGCAGCGTAGAAGGCGGAAAAGAGACCCAGTACTTC
. | TRBJ2-3 | 15 | . | TRBV5-1 | CASSLGGVVTDTQYF | TGCGCCAGCAGCTTGGGAGGAGTAGTCACAGATACGCAGTATTTT
. | TRBJ2-7 | 15 | . | TRBV7-9 | CASSWSPGPLGEQYF | TGTGCCAGCAGCTGGTCACCGGGACCCCTGGGCGAGCAGTACTTC
TRBD1 | TRBJ1-4 | 15 | . | TRBV18 | CASSPRQGENEKLFF | TGTGCCAGCTCACCACGACAGGGGGAAAATGAAAAACTGTTTTTT
. | TRBJ2-5 | 15 | . | TRBV7-8 | CASSLVFRGEETQYF | TGTGCCAGCAGCTTAGTATTCCGCGGGGAAGAGACCCAGTACTTC
. | TRBJ1-2 | 16 | . | TRBV28 | CASSSPPSGRDYGYTF | TGTGCCAGCAGTTCACCCCCCAGCGGACGGGACTATGGCTACACCTTC
. | TRBJ2-7 | 15 | . | TRBV28 | CASSLDMARGGEQYF | TGTGCCAGCAGCCTAGACATGGCCAGGGGGGGCGAGCAGTACTTC
. | TRBJ1-1 | 16 | . | TRBV18 | CASSQKGTGRGTEAFF | TGTGCCAGCTCCCAAAAAGGGACCGGGCGGGGCACTGAAGCTTTCTTT
. | TRBJ1-3 | 15 | . | TRBV29-1 | CSVSIAAWNGNTIYF | TGCAGCGTGAGTATCGCGGCGTGGAATGGAAACACCATATATTTT
. | TRBJ1-3 | 13 | . | TRBV2 | CASGGDWGDTIYF | TGTGCCAGCGGGGGGGACTGGGGCGACACCATATATTTT
TRBD2 | TRBJ2-7 | 16 | . | TRBV10-3 | CAISESRSGGVYEQYF | TGTGCCATCAGTGAGTCGAGGAGCGGGGGAGTCTACGAGCAGTACTTC
. | TRBJ2-7 | 13 | . | TRBV5-1 | CASSLSGMAEQYF | TGCGCCAGCAGCTTGTCAGGGATGGCCGAGCAGTACTTC
. | TRBJ1-1 | 15 | . | TRBV6-1 | CASSEAVRLNTEAFF | TGTGCCAGCAGTGAAGCGGTACGGCTGAACACTGAAGCTTTCTTT
TRBD1 | TRBJ2-7 | 19 | . | TRBV7-3 | CASSLRVLIGGQGAYEQYF | TGTGCCAGCAGCTTAAGAGTTCTAATAGGGGGACAGGGGGCTTACGAGCAGTACTTC
TRBD2 | TRBJ2-1 | 15 | . | TRBV18 | CASSTGLAGGNEQFF | TGTGCCAGCTCAACCGGACTAGCGGGAGGGAATGAGCAGTTCTTC
TRBD1 | TRBJ1-2 | 16 | . | TRBV2 | CASSEASGGMVYGYTF | TGTGCCAGCAGTGAAGCGTCAGGGGGGATGGTGTATGGCTACACCTTC